Below are 6 T cell receptor beta chains sequenced from a single sample in a study of identical twins. TCRdb called the 5' RACE reads again in MiXCR, with one record for every CDR3 protein. The table includes fewer than 900,000 distinct CDR3 sequences, 18% detected once. This sample was also put to use in a study of T cells expressing NK-cell markers.

The sequenced sample consisted of PBMCs. The source is a woman younger than 35 in good health.

This clonotype was seen more than once but under ten times. The chain links TRBV24-1 to TRBJ2-1, with a weak D call TRBD1 (5 bases). The CDR3 has 16 amino acids. From germline, CDR1 is KGHDR and CDR2 SFDVKD. The V and J ends lost 5 bases and 0 bases respectively, with 13 bases between them. CDR3 DNA: TGTGCCACCAGTGGGGCTACAGGTAGCTCCTACAATGAGCAGTTCTTC. This encodes CATSGATGSSYNEQFF.

The table lists this clonotype with a few counts. J is TRBJ2-2 and V is TRBV2; D unresolved. This CDR3 region has 13 residues. Looked up from germline, CDR1 is SNHLY and CDR2 is FYNNEI. The V gene lost 7 bases and the J gene lost 3 bases, with 9 bases spanning the gap. This CDR3 is CASIGLDTGELFF. DNA of the CDR3: TGTGCCAGCATAGGGCTCGACACCGGGGAGCTGTTTTTT.

The rearrangement joins TRBV7-9 to TRBJ2-6; 10 positions match TRBD2. The ends lost 6 bases at V and 4 bases at J; junction bases unmatched: 6. There are 16 residues in the CDR3. CDR1 is SEHNR, CDR2 FQNEAQ, per germline (reference sequence). The CDR3 region has the DNA TGTGCCAGCAGGCAGCGGGGGGGCCCCGGGGCCAACGTCCTGACTTTC. This codes for CASRQRGGPGANVLTF.

The chain joins TRBV29-1 to TRBJ1-1; possibly TRBD1 for D (6 bases). This CDR3 has 14 amino acids. Deletions cut 1 base from V and 6 bases from J, with 15 bases between. The germline V gene encodes CDR1 SQVTM and CDR2 ANQGSEA. The CDR3 DNA is TGCAGCGTTGAAGGGGACGCGGGGGGCGCTGAAGCTTTCTTT. It translates to CSVEGDAGGAEAFF.

In this sample, this clonotype turned up once. The CDR3 DNA is TGTGCCAGCAGTGACCCTAGCAGCACAGATACGCAGTATTTT. Its protein product is CASSDPSSTDTQYF. This chain links TRBV2 with TRBJ2-3; possible D gene TRBD2, 5 bases. The CDR3 runs 14 residues. Germline CDR1 reads SNHLY; CDR2 reads FYNNEI. V was trimmed by 3 bases and J by 0 bases, leaving 7 bases between them.

This chain connects TRBV29-1 to TRBJ1-1, with D hard to call. Germline CDR1 is SQVTM and CDR2 is ANQGSEA. Between the trimmed V and J ends, which lost 4 bases and 7 bases, there was a span of 16 bases. The CDR3 is 13 residues long. CDR3 loop: CSVVPTTRSEAFF. Here the CDR3 DNA reads TGCAGCGTTGTTCCGACAACCCGGAGTGAAGCTTTCTTT.